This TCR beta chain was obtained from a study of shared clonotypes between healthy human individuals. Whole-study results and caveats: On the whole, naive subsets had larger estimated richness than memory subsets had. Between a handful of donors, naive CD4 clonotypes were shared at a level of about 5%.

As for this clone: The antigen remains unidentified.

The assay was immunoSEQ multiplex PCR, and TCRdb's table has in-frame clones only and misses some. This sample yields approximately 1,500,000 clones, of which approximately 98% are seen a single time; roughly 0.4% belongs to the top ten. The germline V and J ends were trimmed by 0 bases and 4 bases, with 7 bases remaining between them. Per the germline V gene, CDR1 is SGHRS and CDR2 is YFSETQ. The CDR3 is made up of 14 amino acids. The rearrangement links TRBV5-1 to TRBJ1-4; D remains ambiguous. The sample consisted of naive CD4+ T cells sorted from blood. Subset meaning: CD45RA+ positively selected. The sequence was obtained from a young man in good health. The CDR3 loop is CASSLAYSNEKLFF. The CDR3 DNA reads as TGCGCCAGCAGCTTGGCATACAGTAATGAAAAACTGTTTTTT.